This T cell receptor beta chain was sequenced in a study of spatial heterogeneity in lung cancer. This sample's time point: sample taken at primary tumor resection. This clonotype was seen ten or more times. TCRdb independently ran MiXCR on the 5' RACE reads; one entry per CDR3 protein. This sample carries over 50,000 distinct CDR3 sequences, 6.3% of them seen once, and the ten largest clones take 14% to 15%. Between the trimmed V and J ends, which lost 1 base and 7 bases, there was a span of 17 bases. CDR1 is LGHDT and CDR2 is YNNKEL in the germline V gene (reference sequence). The CDR3 covers 16 residues.

Specimen: PBMCs, collected at surgery. The clonotype was recovered from a female donor with early-stage non-small cell lung cancer. The chain employs TRBV3-1 and TRBJ2-1, with D perhaps matching TRBD1 (5 bases). CDR3: CASSQALGLSGNEQFF. The CDR3 DNA reads TGTGCCAGCAGCCAAGCTCTGGGGCTCTCCGGGAATGAGCAGTTCTTC.